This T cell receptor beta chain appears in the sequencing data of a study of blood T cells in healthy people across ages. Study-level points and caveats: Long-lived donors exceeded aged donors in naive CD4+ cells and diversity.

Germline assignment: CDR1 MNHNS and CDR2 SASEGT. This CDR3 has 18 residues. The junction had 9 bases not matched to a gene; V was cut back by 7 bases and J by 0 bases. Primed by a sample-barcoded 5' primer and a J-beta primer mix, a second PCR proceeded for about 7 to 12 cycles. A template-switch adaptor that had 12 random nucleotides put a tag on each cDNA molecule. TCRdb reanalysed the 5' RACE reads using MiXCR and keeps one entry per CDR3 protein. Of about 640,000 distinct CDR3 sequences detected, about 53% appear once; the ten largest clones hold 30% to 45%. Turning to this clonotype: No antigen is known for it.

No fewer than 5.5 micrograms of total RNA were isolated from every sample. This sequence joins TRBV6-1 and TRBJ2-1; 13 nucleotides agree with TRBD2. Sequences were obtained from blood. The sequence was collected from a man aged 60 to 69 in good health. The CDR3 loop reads CASKLLTSGGISYNEQFF. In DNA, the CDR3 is TGTGCCAGCAAATTGCTGACTAGCGGGGGGATCTCCTACAATGAGCAGTTCTTC.